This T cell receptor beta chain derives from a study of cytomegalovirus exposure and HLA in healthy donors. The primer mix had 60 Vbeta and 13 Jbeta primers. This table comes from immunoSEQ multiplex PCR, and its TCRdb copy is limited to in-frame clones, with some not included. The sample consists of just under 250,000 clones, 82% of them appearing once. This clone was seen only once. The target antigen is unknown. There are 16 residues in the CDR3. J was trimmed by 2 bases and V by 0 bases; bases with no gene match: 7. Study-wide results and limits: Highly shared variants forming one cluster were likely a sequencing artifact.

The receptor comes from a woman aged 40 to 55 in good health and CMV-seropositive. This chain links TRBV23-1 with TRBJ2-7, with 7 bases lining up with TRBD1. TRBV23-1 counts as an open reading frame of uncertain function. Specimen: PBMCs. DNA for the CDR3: TGCGCCAGCAGTCAATCGTGGGACAGAAATCCCTACGAGCAGTACTTC. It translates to CASSQSWDRNPYEQYF.